This is a list of T cell receptor beta chains from one sample in a study of cytomegalovirus exposure and HLA in healthy donors. The repertoire was sequenced with immunoSEQ multiplex PCR; TCRdb's copy has only in-frame clones and lacks some. Here the sample spans about 100,000 clones, approximately 70% being singletons. The sample taken for sequencing was PBMCs. The receptors were sampled from a middle-aged man in good health and CMV-seropositive. Each CDR3 is given with its conserved first and last residue. The D gene is left open where the match is weak. Size is omitted from some rows. Given values are once, few, many or a class for expanded clones.

-	TRBV4-3	TRBD2	TRBJ2-1	CASSQQLLAGGVGGEQFF	TGCGCCAGCAGCCAACAATTACTAGCGGGAGGAGTCGGCGGTGAACAGTTCTTC
-	TRBV29-1	TRBD1	TRBJ2-1	CSVFVRDRVNEQFF	TGCAGCGTTTTCGTCCGGGACAGGGTCAATGAGCAGTTCTTC
-	TRBV15	-	TRBJ1-4	CATSRYATNEKLFF	TGTGCCACCAGCAGATATGCAACTAATGAAAAACTGTTTTTT
few	TRBV7-9	TRBD2	TRBJ2-3	CASSSERERDTQYF	TGTGCCAGCAGCAGTGAGCGGGAGAGGGATACGCAGTATTTT
few	TRBV6-5	-	TRBJ1-3	CASSRSRGNTIYF	TGTGCCAGCAGCCGTTCTCGGGGAAACACCATATATTTT
few	TRBV4-3	TRBD2	TRBJ2-1	CASSRTSGSEQFF	TGCGCCAGCAGCCGGACTAGCGGCTCAGAGCAGTTCTTC
-	TRBV7-9	-	TRBJ2-3	CASSPGQTTDTQYF	TGTGCCAGCAGCCCCGGACAGACCACAGATACGCAGTATTTT
few	TRBV4-3	TRBD1	TRBJ1-4	CASSQVGQGDEKLFF	TGCGCCAGCAGCCAAGTTGGCCAGGGGGATGAAAAACTGTTTTTT
-	TRBV9	TRBD1	TRBJ2-3	CASSPATGPDTQYF	TGTGCCAGCAGCCCTGCGACAGGGCCAGATACGCAGTATTTT
-	TRBV2	-	TRBJ1-5	CASSDERDQPQHF	TGTGCCAGCAGTGATGAACGGGATCAGCCCCAGCATTTT
-	TRBV5-4	-	TRBJ2-5	CASSLVGGETQYF	TGTGCCAGCAGCTTGGTTGGGGGGGAGACCCAGTACTTC
-	TRBV19	TRBD2	TRBJ2-5	CASSESGRAPETQYF	TGTGCCAGTAGTGAGAGCGGGAGGGCCCCGGAGACCCAGTACTTC
-	TRBV28	TRBD1	TRBJ1-2	CASRIPGGGYTF	TGTGCCAGCAGAATACCAGGGGGTGGCTACACCTTC
-	TRBV27	-	TRBJ2-6	CASTENRVSGANVLTF	TGTGCCAGCACAGAGAACAGGGTCAGTGGGGCCAACGTCCTGACTTTC
-	TRBV27	-	TRBJ1-3	CASSFTGPGNTIYF	TGTGCCAGCAGTTTTACAGGGCCTGGAAACACCATATATTTT
few	TRBV6-4	TRBD2	TRBJ2-1	CASSEAGGSYNEQFF	TGTGCCAGCAGCGAAGCGGGGGGCTCCTACAATGAGCAGTTCTTC
-	TRBV28	-	TRBJ1-1	CASSFRAEAFF	TGTGCCAGCAGTTTTCGAGCTGAAGCTTTCTTT
-	TRBV18	TRBD2	TRBJ2-1	CASSRSGDNEQFF	TGTGCCAGCTCACGGAGCGGGGACAATGAGCAGTTCTTC
once	TRBV6-1	TRBD1	TRBJ1-2	CASSPGTGWGYTF	TGTGCCAGCAGTCCCGGGACAGGGTGGGGCTACACCTTC
-	TRBV19	TRBD1	TRBJ1-5	CASRTGFYQPQHF	TGTGCCAGCCGGACAGGGTTTTATCAGCCCCAGCATTTT
-	TRBV9	TRBD2	TRBJ2-1	CASSTAGASYNEQFF	TGTGCCAGCAGTACAGCGGGAGCCTCCTACAATGAGCAGTTCTTC
-	TRBV4-3	-	TRBJ1-1	CASSQEEGVNTEAFF	TGCGCCAGCAGCCAAGAAGAGGGGGTGAACACTGAAGCTTTCTTT
-	TRBV19	-	TRBJ2-1	CASSIVPVTNEQFF	TGTGCCAGTAGTATAGTCCCGGTTACGAATGAGCAGTTCTTC